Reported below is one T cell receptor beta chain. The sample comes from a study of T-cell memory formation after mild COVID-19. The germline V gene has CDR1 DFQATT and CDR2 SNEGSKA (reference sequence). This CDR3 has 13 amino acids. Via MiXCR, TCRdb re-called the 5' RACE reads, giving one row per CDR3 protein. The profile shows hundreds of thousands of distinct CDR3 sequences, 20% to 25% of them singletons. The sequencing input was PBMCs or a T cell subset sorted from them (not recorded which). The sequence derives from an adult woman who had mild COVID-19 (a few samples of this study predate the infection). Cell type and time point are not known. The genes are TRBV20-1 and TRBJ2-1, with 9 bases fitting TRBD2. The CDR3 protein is CTSGKASYNEQFF. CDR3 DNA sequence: TGCACTAGCGGGAAAGCCTCCTACAATGAGCAGTTCTTC.